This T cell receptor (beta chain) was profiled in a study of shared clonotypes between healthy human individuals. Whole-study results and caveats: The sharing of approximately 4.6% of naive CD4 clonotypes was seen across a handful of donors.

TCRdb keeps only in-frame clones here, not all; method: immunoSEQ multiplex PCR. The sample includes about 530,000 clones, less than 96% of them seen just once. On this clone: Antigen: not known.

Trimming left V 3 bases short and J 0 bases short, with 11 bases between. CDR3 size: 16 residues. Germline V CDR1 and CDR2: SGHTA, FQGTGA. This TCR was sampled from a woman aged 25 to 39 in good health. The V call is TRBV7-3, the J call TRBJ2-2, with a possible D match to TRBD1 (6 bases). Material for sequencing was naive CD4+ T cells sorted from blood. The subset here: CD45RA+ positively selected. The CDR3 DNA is TGTGCCAGCAGCTTGACCGGGACATCGAACACCGGGGAGCTGTTTTTT. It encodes CASSLTGTSNTGELFF.